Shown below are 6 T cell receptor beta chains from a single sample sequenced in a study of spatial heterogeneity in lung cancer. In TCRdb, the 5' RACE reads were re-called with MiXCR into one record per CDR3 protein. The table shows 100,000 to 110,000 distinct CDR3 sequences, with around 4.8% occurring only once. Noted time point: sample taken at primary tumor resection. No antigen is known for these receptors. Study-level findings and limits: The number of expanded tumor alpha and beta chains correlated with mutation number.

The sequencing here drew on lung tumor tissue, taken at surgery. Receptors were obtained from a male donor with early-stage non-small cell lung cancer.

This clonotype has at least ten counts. In DNA form, the CDR3 reads TGCAGTGCTCGCCCGACGGCTAGCACAGATACGCAGTATTTT. This gives the protein CSARPTASTDTQYF. The chain is built from TRBV20-1 and TRBJ2-3; D gene uncertain. Trimming left V 5 bases short and J 0 bases short, with 12 bases between. Germline-derived CDR1 and CDR2 are DFQATT and SNEGSKA (reference sequence). This CDR3 has 14 amino acids.

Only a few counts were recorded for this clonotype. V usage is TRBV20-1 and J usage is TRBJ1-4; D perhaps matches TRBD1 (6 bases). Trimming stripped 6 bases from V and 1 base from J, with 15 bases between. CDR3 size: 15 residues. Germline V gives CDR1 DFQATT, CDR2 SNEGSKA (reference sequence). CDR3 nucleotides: TGCAGTGCACCCGATCCGGGACAAACTAATGAAAAACTGTTTTTT. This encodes CSAPDPGQTNEKLFF.

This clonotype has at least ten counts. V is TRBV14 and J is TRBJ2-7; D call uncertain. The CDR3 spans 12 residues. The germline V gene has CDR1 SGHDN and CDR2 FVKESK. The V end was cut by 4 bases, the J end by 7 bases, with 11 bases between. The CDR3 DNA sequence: TGTGCCAGCAGCCGAGACTTGTGGGAGCAGTACTTC. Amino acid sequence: CASSRDLWEQYF.

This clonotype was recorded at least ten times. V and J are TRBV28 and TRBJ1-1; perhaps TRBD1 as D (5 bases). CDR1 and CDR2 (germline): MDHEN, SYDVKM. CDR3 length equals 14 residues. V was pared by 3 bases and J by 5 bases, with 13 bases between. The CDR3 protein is CASSFRGGWTEAFF. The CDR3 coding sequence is TGTGCCAGCAGTTTTAGGGGAGGGTGGACTGAAGCTTTCTTT.

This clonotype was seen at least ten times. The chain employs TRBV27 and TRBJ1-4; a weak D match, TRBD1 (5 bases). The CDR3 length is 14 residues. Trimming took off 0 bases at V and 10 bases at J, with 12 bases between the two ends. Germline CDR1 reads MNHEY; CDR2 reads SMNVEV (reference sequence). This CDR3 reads CASSLSGAGSKLFF. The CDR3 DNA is TGTGCCAGCAGTTTATCCGGGGCAGGGTCAAAACTGTTTTTT.

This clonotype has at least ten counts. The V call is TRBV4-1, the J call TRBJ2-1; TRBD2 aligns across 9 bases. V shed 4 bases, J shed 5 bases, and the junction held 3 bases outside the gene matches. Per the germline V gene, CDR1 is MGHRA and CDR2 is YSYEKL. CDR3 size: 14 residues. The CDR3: CASSLLAGHNEQFF. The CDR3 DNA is TGCGCCAGCAGCCTTCTAGCGGGGCACAATGAGCAGTTCTTC.